This TCR beta chain came from a study of identical twins. With regard to this clonotype: Antigen specificity is unknown.

Donors were all healthy Caucasians. The study's findings and limits: With abundant cord blood beta clonotypes, insertions were fewer; memory repertoires showed no such pattern. Twins shared out-of-frame alpha sequences with excess low generation probability.

Deletions cut 0 bases from V and 0 bases from J, with 8 bases between. The length of the CDR3 is 16 residues. The germline CDR1 and CDR2 sequences are LGHNA and YNFKEQ. A universal primer binding site was introduced by template switching. The final cDNA contained unique molecular identifiers. TCRdb reprocessed the 5' RACE reads via MiXCR and lists one record per CDR3 protein. The sample carries under 350,000 distinct CDR3 sequences, around 9.7% recorded once. The sample was also linked to a second study, of yellow fever vaccine responses in identical twins.

The TCR was taken from a woman younger than 30 in good health. Sample: CD8+ T cells sorted from blood. The J gene is TRBJ1-4, the V gene TRBV4-2, with unresolved D. DNA for the CDR3: TGTGCCAGCAGCCAAGATTTCTGGGCAACTAATGAAAAACTGTTTTTT. It encodes CASSQDFWATNEKLFF.